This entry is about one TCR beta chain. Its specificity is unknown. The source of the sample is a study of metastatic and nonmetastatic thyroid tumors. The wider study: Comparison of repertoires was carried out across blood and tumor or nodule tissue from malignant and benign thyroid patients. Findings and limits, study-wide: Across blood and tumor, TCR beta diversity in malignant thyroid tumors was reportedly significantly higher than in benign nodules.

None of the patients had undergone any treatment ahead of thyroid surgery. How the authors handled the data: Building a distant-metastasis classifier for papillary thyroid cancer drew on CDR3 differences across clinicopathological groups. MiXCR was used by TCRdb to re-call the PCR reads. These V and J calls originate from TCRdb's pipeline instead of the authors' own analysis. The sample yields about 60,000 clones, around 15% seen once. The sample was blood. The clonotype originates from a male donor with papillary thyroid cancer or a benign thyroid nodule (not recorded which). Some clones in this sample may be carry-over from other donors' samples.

The CDR3 is CASSFANREAGELFF. CDR3 DNA sequence: TGTGCCAGCAGCTTTGCGAACAGGGAAGCCGGGGAGCTGTTTTTT. V and J are TRBV6-2 or TRBV6-3 and TRBJ2-2, with D tentatively TRBD1 (6 bases). Germline V gene lookup returns CDR1 MNHEY and CDR2 SVGEGT. V lost 6 bases and J 6 bases, leaving 17 bases between the germline ends. There are 15 residues in the CDR3.